This TCR beta chain was found in a study of healthy donors' naive CD4 and CD8 T cells (dated by TCRdb to the mid-2010s). Study-wide context: Donors were chosen to span three age groups (20-25, 40-50 and 60-70 years, about 6 each), with mean age around 44 and half female. For TCR alpha, a new primer set was designed to cover all functional IMGT alpha gene variants, and the remainder of the protocol was kept the same as the beta-chain workflow. The donors were HLA-typed by sequencing at HLA-A, -B, -C, -DRB1, -DQB1 and -DPB1, using the SBTexcellerator protocol, an ABI3130xl analyzer and SBTengine software. The peripheral blood mononuclear cells came from some 17 individuals who were healthy and unrelated. To check how TCR variation relates to lineage commitment, the researchers sequenced rearranged TCR alpha and beta chains taken from naive CD4+ and CD8+ T cells. Overall study outcomes, separate from this receptor: Naive CD4+ and CD8+ cells reportedly showed biased usage of most V and J gene segments, and this bias was consistent across donors and independent of HLA genotype. In both chains, CD4+ lineage was associated with a positively charged CDR3, and CD8+ lineage was associated with a negatively charged CDR3. V genes, J genes and CDR3 charge together appeared to explain 10% to 15% of CD4/CD8 propensity variance, in a largely additive manner. The study did not directly address whether homeostatic proliferation of naive T cells might have biased the repertoire. Alpha and beta chains were sequenced in bulk and could not be paired, so combined chain effects were not evaluated.

Cells with a CD4+CD8-CD45RO-CD45RA+ profile were isolated by FACS and defined as naive CD4+ T cells, and those with a CD8+CD4-CD45RA+CD27bright profile were defined as naive CD8+ T cells. Sorting used antibodies against CD4 (RPA-T4), CD8 (SK1), CD27 (O323), CD45RA (HI100) and CD45RO (UCHL1). In the case of this clonotype: Its antigen is unknown. Qualities for individual bases were not recorded, and no much larger clone is one base off.

Trimmed from V: 4 bases; trimmed from J: 0 bases; junction bases lacking a gene match: 6. Inclusive of the bounding cysteine and phenylalanine, the CDR3 is 15 residues long. The kept DNA is CDR3 alone, 45 bases in frame from the first base. According to the germline V gene, CDR1 reads SQVTM and CDR2 reads ANQGSEA. Reads for this sample came from a 454 GS FLX Titanium. A previously published linear amplification protocol was used to construct TCR libraries from roughly 500 ng of total RNA. Sequencing was performed on the Roche/454 Genome Sequencer with Titanium chemistry. In the source study's methods: From about 5 of the healthy donors, 78,498 rearranged TCR alpha transcripts were sequenced. Duplicate transcripts were dropped, and unique TCR clonotypes were identified by the CDR3 junction according to IMGT nomenclature. In R 2.13.0, logistic regression modeled CD4 versus CD8 status on V and J genes, adjusting for donor effects, with Bonferroni correction for multiple testing. The public reads were quality trimmed at Q25 with fastp and then assembled into clones with MiXCR by TCRdb, keeping productive beta chains. Rows merge per CDR3 protein into single entries with the most common DNA and genes. The V and J calls follow TCRdb's processing rather than the paper's. This sample lists around 180,000 distinct CDR3 sequences; around 80% were detected once. Clones ranked in the top ten supply 2% to 2.5% of the sample.

What was sequenced was naive CD4+ and CD8+ T cells sorted from blood, pooled from several donors. The cell subset or site label, read with the paper, signifies: FACS-sorted naive CD4+ (CD45RO-CD45RA+) and naive CD8+ (CD45RA+CD27bright) T cells. The chain is encoded by TRBV29-1 joined to TRBJ1-5; 7 central nucleotides agree with TRBD1. The TCR was taken from a pool of human donors in good health; the sample pools cells from several healthy donors. At the DNA level, the sequence is TGCAGCGTTGCCCAGGGGACAGATAGCAATCAGCCCCAGCATTTT. It translates as CSVAQGTDSNQPQHF. Joined to the reference TRBV29-1 and TRBJ1-5 proteins, this CDR3 gives the full variable domain: SAVISQKPSRDICQRGTSLTIQCQVDSQVTMMFWYRQQPGQSLTLIATANQGSEATYESGFVIDKFPISRPNLTFSTLTVSNMSPEDSSIYLCSVAQGTDSNQPQHFGDGTRLSIL.